The T cell receptor beta chain under discussion was sequenced for a study of shared clonotypes between healthy human individuals. At the deep level, the assay was run. Only in-frame clones appear in the TCRdb table, and some are missing; sequencing was by immunoSEQ multiplex PCR. The sample carries under 600,000 clones, more than 95% recorded once. Germline assignment: CDR1 MNHEY and CDR2 SMNVEV (reference sequence). V was pared by 5 bases and J by 1 base, with 16 bases of the junction left unmatched. This CDR3 spans 19 amino acids. This clone was seen just once. Healthy and HIV-negative, the adult donors had no recent acute infections or vaccinations.

The chain uses TRBV27 and TRBJ1-3; TRBD1 agrees at 8 bases. What was sequenced was naive CD4+ T cells sorted from blood. Subset noted: CD45RA+ positively selected. The clonotype was recovered from a woman between 25 and 40 years old in good health. In DNA, the CDR3 is TGTGCCAGCAGTGTTGGACAGGGTAAAAGGTACCCATCTGGAAACACCATATATTTT. Its translation is CASSVGQGKRYPSGNTIYF.